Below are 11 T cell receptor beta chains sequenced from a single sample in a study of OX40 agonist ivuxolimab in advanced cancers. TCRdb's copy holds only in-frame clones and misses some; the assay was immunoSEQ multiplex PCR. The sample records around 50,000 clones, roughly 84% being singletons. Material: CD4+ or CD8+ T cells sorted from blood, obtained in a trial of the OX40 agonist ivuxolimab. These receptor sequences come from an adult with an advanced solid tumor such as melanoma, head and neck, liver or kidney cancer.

The CDR3 loop is CASSSSRTLLRTSKAFF. CDR3 DNA sequence: TGTGCCAGTAGTTCTTCCAGGACTTTACTTCGGACATCCAAAGCTTTCTTT. V usage is TRBV19 and J usage is TRBJ1-1; a possible D gene is TRBD1 (5 bases). Trimming stripped 5 bases from V and 9 bases from J, with 28 bases between. CDR3 length: 17 residues. The germline gives CDR1 LNHDA, CDR2 SQIVND (reference sequence).

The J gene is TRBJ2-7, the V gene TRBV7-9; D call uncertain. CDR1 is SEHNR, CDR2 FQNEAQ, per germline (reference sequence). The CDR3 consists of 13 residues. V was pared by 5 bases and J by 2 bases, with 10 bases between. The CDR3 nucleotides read TGTGCCAGCAGCAGGGCTCATACCTACGAGCAGTACTTC. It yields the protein CASSRAHTYEQYF.

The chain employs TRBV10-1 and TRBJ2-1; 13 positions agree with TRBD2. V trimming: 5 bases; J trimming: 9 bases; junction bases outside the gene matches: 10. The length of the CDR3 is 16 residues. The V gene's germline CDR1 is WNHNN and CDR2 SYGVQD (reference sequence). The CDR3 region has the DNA TGCGCCAGCAGTCCCTTCAGGACTAGCGGGAGAATTGAGCAGTTCTTC. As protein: CASSPFRTSGRIEQFF.

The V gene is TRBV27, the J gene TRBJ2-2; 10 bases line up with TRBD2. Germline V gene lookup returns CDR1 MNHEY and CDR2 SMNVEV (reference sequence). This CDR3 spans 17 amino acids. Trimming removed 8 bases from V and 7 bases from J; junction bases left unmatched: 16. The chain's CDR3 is CASRTLGLAGEGGELFF. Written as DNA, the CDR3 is TGTGCCAGCCGCACCTTAGGGCTAGCGGGAGAGGGCGGGGAGCTGTTTTTT.

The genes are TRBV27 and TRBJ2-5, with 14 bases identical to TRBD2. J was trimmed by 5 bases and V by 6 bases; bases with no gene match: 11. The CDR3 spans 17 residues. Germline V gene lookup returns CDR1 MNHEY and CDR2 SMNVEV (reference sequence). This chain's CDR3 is CASRSLGTSGRVETQYF. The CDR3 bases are TGTGCCAGCAGGTCCTTGGGGACTAGCGGGAGAGTGGAGACCCAGTACTTC.

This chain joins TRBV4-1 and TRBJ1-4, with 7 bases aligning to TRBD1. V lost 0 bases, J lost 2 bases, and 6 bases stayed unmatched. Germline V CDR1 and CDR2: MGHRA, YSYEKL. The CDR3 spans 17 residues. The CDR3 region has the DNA TGCGCCAGCAGCCAAGACTTTGGGACAGCCACTAATGAAAAACTGTTTTTT. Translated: CASSQDFGTATNEKLFF.

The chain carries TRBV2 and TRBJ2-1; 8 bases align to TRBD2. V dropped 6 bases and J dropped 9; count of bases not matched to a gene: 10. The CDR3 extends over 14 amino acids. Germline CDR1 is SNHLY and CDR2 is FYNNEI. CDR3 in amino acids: CASRLGTSGGEQFF. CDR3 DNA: TGTGCCAGCAGGTTAGGGACTAGTGGCGGTGAGCAGTTCTTC.

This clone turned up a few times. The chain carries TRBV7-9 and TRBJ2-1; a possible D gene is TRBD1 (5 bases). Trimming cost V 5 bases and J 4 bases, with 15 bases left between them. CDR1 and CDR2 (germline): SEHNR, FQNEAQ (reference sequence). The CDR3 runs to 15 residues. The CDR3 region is CASSLDTQVYNEQFF. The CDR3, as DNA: TGTGCCAGCAGCCTGGACACACAGGTGTACAATGAGCAGTTCTTC. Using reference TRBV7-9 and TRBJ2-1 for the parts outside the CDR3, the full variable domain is DTGVSQNPRHKITKRGQNVTFRCDPISEHNRLYWYRQTLGQGPEFLTYFQNEAQLEKSRLLSDRFSAERPKGSFSTLEIQRTEQGDSAMYLCASSLDTQVYNEQFFGPGTRLTVL.

CDR3 protein: CASSLRQGETQYF. The CDR3 DNA reads as TGTGCCAGCAGCTTACGACAGGGAGAGACCCAGTACTTC. This chain uses TRBV7-3 with TRBJ2-5, with 7 bases that match TRBD1. The junction had 1 base not matched to a gene; V was cut back by 2 bases and J by 4 bases. Germline CDR1 SGHTA, CDR2 FQGTGA. CDR3 length equals 13 residues.

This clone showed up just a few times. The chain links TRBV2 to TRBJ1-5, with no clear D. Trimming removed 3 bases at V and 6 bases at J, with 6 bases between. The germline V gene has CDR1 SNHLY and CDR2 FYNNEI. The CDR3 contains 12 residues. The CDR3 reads CASSEQGQPQHF. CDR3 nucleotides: TGTGCCAGCAGTGAGCAAGGTCAGCCCCAGCATTTT.

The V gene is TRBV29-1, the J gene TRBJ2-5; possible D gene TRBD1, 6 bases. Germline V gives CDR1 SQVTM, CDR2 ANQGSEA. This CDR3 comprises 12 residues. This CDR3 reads CSPGQEQETQYF. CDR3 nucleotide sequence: TGCAGTCCGGGACAAGAACAAGAGACCCAGTACTTC.